This T cell receptor (beta chain) appears in the sequencing data of a study of shared clonotypes between healthy human individuals. A word on this clone: Its antigen is as yet unknown. Other DNA sequences in this sample translate to the same CDR3.

Naivety among CD8 cells was defined by CD45RO negativity and positive CCR7 selection, thereby excluding terminally differentiated effector memory CD45RA+ cells. Overall study results and limits: Rarefaction revealed incomplete sorted-subset sequencing despite large depth.

Profiling relied on immunoSEQ multiplex PCR, and the TCRdb table lists in-frame clones only, not all of them. The table has roughly 1,800,000 clones, 85% to 95% seen once. V lost 6 bases, J lost 1 base, and 8 bases stayed unmatched. CDR1 and CDR2 (germline): LNHDA, SQIVND (reference sequence). The CDR3 is made up of 16 amino acids. The TCR originated in a man aged 18 to 29 in good health. Specimen: naive CD8+ T cells sorted from blood. The chain has TRBV19 and TRBJ1-4; TRBD1 matches 7 bases. The CDR3 DNA reads as TGTGCCAGTAGCCGCGACAGGGAGGGAACTAATGAAAAACTGTTTTTT. It encodes CASSRDREGTNEKLFF.